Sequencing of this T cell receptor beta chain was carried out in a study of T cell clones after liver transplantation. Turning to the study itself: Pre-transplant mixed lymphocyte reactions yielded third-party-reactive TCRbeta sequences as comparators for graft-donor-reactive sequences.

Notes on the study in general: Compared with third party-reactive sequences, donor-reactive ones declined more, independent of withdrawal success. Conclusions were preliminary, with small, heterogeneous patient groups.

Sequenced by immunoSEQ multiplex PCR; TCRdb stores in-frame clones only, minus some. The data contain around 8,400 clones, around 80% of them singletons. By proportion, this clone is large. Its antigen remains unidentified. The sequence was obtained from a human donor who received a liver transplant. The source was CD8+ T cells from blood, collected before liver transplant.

CDR3 in amino acids: CASSQGPGQGPGNTIYF. The DNA of the CDR3 is TGCGCCAGCAGCCAAGGGCCGGGACAGGGACCCGGAAACACCATATATTTT. The chain recombines TRBV4-1 with TRBJ1-3; 9 bases agree with TRBD1. With 1 base clipped from V and 4 bases from J, the junction kept 8 bases outside the gene matches. Per the germline V gene, CDR1 is MGHRA and CDR2 is YSYEKL. CDR3 length equals 17 residues.